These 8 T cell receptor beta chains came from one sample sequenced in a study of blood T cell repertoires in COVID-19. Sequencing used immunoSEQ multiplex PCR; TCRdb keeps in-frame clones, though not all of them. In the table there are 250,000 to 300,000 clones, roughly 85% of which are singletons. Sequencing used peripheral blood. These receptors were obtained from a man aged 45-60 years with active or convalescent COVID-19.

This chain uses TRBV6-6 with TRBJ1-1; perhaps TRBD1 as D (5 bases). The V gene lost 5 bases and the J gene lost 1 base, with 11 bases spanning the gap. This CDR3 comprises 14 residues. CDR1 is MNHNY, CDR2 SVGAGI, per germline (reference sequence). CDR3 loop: CASSLKTGNTEAFF. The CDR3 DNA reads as TGTGCCAGCAGTCTTAAAACAGGGAACACTGAAGCTTTCTTT.

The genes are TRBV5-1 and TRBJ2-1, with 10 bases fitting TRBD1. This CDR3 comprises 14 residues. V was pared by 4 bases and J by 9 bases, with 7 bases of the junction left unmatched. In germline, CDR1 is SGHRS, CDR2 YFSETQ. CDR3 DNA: TGCGCCAGCAGCGGGGGACAGGGGCATGGTGAGCAGTTCTTC. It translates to CASSGGQGHGEQFF.

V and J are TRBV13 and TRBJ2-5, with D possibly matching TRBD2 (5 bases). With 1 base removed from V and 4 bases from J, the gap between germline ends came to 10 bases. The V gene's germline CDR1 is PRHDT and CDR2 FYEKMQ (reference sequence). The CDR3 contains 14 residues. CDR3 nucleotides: TGTGCCAGCAGCTTAGAGGGCCGGGGAGAGACCCAGTACTTC. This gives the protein CASSLEGRGETQYF.

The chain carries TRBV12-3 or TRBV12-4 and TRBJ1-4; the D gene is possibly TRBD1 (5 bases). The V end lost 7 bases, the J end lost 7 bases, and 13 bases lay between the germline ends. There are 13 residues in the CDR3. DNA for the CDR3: TGTGCCAGCACCCGGGGGAACTCTGAAAAACTGTTTTTT. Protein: CASTRGNSEKLFF.

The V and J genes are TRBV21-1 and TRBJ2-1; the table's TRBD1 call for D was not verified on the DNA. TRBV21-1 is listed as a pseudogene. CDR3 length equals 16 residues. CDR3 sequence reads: CATSNRADSSYNEQFF. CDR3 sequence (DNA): TGTGCCACCTCGAATCGGGCTGACAGCTCCTACAATGAGCAGTTCTTC.

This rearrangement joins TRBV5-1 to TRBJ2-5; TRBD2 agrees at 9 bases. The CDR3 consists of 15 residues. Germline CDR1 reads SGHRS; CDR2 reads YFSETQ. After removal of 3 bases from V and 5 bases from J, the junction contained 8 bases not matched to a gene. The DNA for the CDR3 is TGCGCCAGCAGCTCCTCCGGGACTAGCTCTGAGACCCAGTACTTC. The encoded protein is CASSSSGTSSETQYF.

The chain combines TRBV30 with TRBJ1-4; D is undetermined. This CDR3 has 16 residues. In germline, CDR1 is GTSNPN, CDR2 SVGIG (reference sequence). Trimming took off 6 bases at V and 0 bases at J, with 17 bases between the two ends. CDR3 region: CACQRRYDATNEKLFF. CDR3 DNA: TGTGCCTGCCAGAGGAGGTACGACGCAACTAATGAAAAACTGTTTTTT.

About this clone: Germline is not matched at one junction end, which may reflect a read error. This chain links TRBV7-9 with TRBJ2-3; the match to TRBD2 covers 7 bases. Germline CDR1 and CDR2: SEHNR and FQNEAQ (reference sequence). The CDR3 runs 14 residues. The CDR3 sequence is CASSLGDSGGGPNF. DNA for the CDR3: TGTGCCAGCAGCTTAGGGGACTCCGGGGGAGGGCCAAATTTT.